A single sample gave rise to the 2 T cell receptor beta chains below, sequenced in a study of cytomegalovirus exposure and HLA in healthy donors. The table came from immunoSEQ multiplex PCR; TCRdb's copy has only in-frame clones and leaves some out. The data contain approximately 190,000 clones, approximately 82% of them singletons. Source material: PBMCs. The receptor source for this set is a woman in her 30s in good health and CMV-seropositive.

This clone was recorded once. This chain links TRBV19 with TRBJ1-5, with 7 positions matching TRBD1. CDR1 is LNHDA, CDR2 SQIVND, per germline (reference sequence). V was pared by 7 bases and J by 3 bases, with 9 bases of the junction left unmatched. This CDR3 is 15 amino acids long. The CDR3 protein is CASTDGQAYNQPQHF. The CDR3 coding sequence is TGTGCCAGTACTGACGGACAGGCGTACAATCAGCCCCAGCATTTT. Full variable domain (remainder filled in from reference TRBV19 and TRBJ1-5): DGGITQSPKYLFRKEGQNVTLSCEQNLNHDAMYWYRQDPGQGLRLIYYSQIVNDFQKGDIAEGYSVSREKKESFPLTVTSAQKNPTAFYLCASTDGQAYNQPQHFGDGTRLSIL.

The chain uses TRBV19 and TRBJ2-1; D is uncertain. Germline V gene data show CDR1 as LNHDA and CDR2 as SQIVND (reference sequence). The CDR3 contains 13 residues. Trimming cost V 1 base and J 6 bases, with 7 bases left between them. The CDR3 sequence is CASSIGPGNEQFF. The CDR3 nucleotides read TGTGCCAGTAGTATAGGTCCGGGCAATGAGCAGTTCTTC.